Listed below are T cell receptor beta chains from one sample, sequenced in a study of T cell responses to AZD1222 COVID-19 vaccine. TCRdb's copy holds only in-frame clones and misses some; the assay was immunoSEQ multiplex PCR. The sample comprises 95,000 to 110,000 clones, roughly 85% of which are singletons, and approximately 4.8% rests with the top ten. This specimen was peripheral blood, taken 28 days after the second AZD1222 dose. All receptors come from an adult who received the AZD1222 COVID-19 vaccine. CDR3s include the opening cysteine and the closing phenylalanine or tryptophan. The D gene is left open where the match is weak. A clone size is listed for some rows: how often the clone was seen (once, few, many), or a class if it is expanded.

V: TRBV29-1; J: TRBJ2-5; size: -; D: TRBD1; CDR3: CSVEAYDRDQETQYF; DNA: TGCAGCGTTGAAGCCTATGACAGGGACCAAGAGACCCAGTACTTC
V: TRBV11-1; J: TRBJ1-3; size: -; D: -; CDR3: CASSFGARSGNTIYF; DNA: TGTGCCAGCAGCTTTGGGGCACGCTCTGGAAACACCATATATTTT
V: TRBV2; J: TRBJ1-5; size: -; D: -; CDR3: CASRYRDLYQPQHF; DNA: TGTGCCAGCAGATACAGGGATCTCTATCAGCCCCAGCATTTT
V: TRBV13; J: TRBJ2-1; size: -; D: -; CDR3: CASSLHKGNEQFF; DNA: TGTGCCAGCAGCTTGCACAAGGGCAATGAGCAGTTCTTC
V: TRBV4-1; J: TRBJ1-2; size: -; D: -; CDR3: CASSQDFGGDYGYTF; DNA: TGCGCCAGCAGCCAAGATTTCGGAGGGGACTATGGCTACACCTTC
V: TRBV28; J: TRBJ1-1; size: once; D: -; CDR3: CASSSPADKGGTEAFF; DNA: TGTGCCAGCAGTTCCCCCGCGGACAAAGGAGGGACTGAAGCTTTCTTT
V: TRBV6-5; J: TRBJ1-2; size: -; D: -; CDR3: CASSYSSDNYGYTF; DNA: TGTGCCAGCAGTTACTCATCCGATAACTATGGCTACACCTTC
V: TRBV6-5; J: TRBJ1-1; size: few; D: -; CDR3: CASTVGLRNTEAFF; DNA: TGTGCCAGCACGGTAGGTCTTCGAAACACTGAAGCTTTCTTT
V: TRBV28; J: TRBJ1-6; size: -; D: -; CDR3: CASSRTVINSPLHF; DNA: TGTGCCAGCTCTCGGACAGTGATTAATTCACCCCTCCACTTT
V: TRBV10-3; J: TRBJ2-1; size: -; D: -; CDR3: CAISEPGGGEQFF; DNA: TGTGCCATCAGTGAGCCCGGGGGTGGTGAGCAGTTCTTC
V: TRBV30; J: TRBJ1-1; size: -; D: TRBD1; CDR3: CAWSAGQGRTEAFF; DNA: TGTGCCTGGAGTGCAGGACAGGGGCGAACTGAAGCTTTCTTT
V: TRBV9; J: TRBJ1-1; size: -; D: -; CDR3: CASSTHPTENTEAFF; DNA: TGTGCCAGCAGCACACACCCGACAGAGAACACTGAAGCTTTCTTT
V: TRBV7-6; J: TRBJ1-1; size: -; D: -; CDR3: CASSLEWTGTEAFF; DNA: TGTGCCAGCAGCTTAGAGTGGACGGGAACTGAAGCTTTCTTT
V: TRBV5-6; J: TRBJ1-1; size: -; D: -; CDR3: CASSIRQTMNTEAFF; DNA: TGTGCCAGCAGCATAAGACAGACCATGAACACTGAAGCTTTCTTT
V: TRBV6-5; J: TRBJ2-3; size: once; D: -; CDR3: CASGAASDTQYF; DNA: TGTGCCAGCGGGGCAGCTTCAGATACGCAGTATTTT
V: TRBV7-2; J: TRBJ2-7; size: -; D: TRBD1; CDR3: CASRPGQASYEQYF; DNA: TGTGCCAGCAGGCCGGGACAGGCTTCCTACGAGCAGTACTTC
V: TRBV18; J: TRBJ2-7; size: -; D: -; CDR3: CASSPPGANEQYF; DNA: TGTGCCAGCTCACCGCCCGGGGCCAACGAGCAGTACTTC
V: TRBV7-9; J: TRBJ1-3; size: -; D: -; CDR3: CASSLVQGLGDTIYF; DNA: TGTGCCAGCAGCTTAGTCCAGGGTCTGGGTGACACCATATATTTT
V: TRBV6-1; J: TRBJ1-2; size: -; D: -; CDR3: CASSDVREGYGYTF; DNA: TGTGCCAGCAGTGATGTGAGGGAGGGCTATGGCTACACCTTC
V: TRBV5-4; J: TRBJ2-3; size: -; D: -; CDR3: CASSSGPYGFTDTQYF; DNA: TGTGCCAGCAGCTCCGGGCCTTACGGATTCACAGATACGCAGTATTTT
V: TRBV12-3/TRBV12-4; J: TRBJ2-7; size: -; D: -; CDR3: CASSPGTSYEQYF; DNA: TGTGCCAGCAGCCCCGGGACGTCCTACGAGCAGTACTTC
V: TRBV6-5; J: TRBJ1-2; size: -; D: -; CDR3: CASNERGYGYTF; DNA: TGTGCCAGCAACGAAAGGGGCTATGGCTACACCTTC